This is a list of T cell receptor beta chains from one sample in a study of OX40 agonist ivuxolimab in advanced cancers. This table comes from immunoSEQ multiplex PCR, and its TCRdb copy is limited to in-frame clones, with some not included. The sample records around 50,000 clones, approximately 90% being singletons. The specimen was CD4+ or CD8+ T cells sorted from blood, collected in a trial of the OX40 agonist ivuxolimab. These receptor sequences come from an adult with an advanced solid tumor such as melanoma, head and neck, liver or kidney cancer. The CDR3 runs from the conserved cysteine through the conserved F or W. The D gene is left open where the match is weak. Only some rows state a clone size, as once, few, many or a class for expanded clones.

j_call,v_call,clone_size,d_call,cdr3_length,cdr3_aa,cdr3_nt
TRBJ2-3,TRBV11-2,-,-,14,CASSSYTSTDTQYF,TGTGCCAGCAGCTCCTATACTAGCACAGATACGCAGTATTTT
TRBJ2-1,TRBV6-5,-,-,13,CAISKSSYNEQFF,TGTGCCATCTCTAAAAGCTCCTACAATGAGCAGTTCTTC
TRBJ2-2,TRBV4-1,-,TRBD1,15,CASSQGQGNTGELFF,TGCGCCAGCAGCCAAGGACAGGGAAACACCGGGGAGCTGTTTTTT
TRBJ2-1,TRBV5-6,-,-,14,CASSLADTHNEQFF,TGTGCCAGCAGCTTGGCCGACACTCACAATGAGCAGTTCTTC
TRBJ2-7,TRBV15,-,-,15,CATSRDLDSSYEQYF,TGTGCCACCAGCAGAGATTTGGACAGCTCCTACGAGCAGTACTTC
TRBJ2-2,TRBV4-2,-,TRBD2,16,CASSQVGSGGDGELFF,TGTGCCAGCAGCCAAGTGGGAAGCGGGGGGGACGGGGAGCTGTTTTTT
TRBJ2-1,TRBV29-1,-,TRBD2,18,CSVAGTSGGPSSYNEQFF,TGCAGCGTTGCTGGGACTAGCGGGGGCCCTAGCTCCTACAATGAGCAGTTCTTC
TRBJ2-7,TRBV7-8,-,TRBD1,16,CASSLMGPDRPYEQYF,TGTGCCAGCAGCTTAATGGGACCGGACAGGCCCTACGAGCAGTACTTC
TRBJ1-2,TRBV9,-,-,14,CASSSREGDYGYTF,TGTGCCAGCAGCTCCCGAGAGGGGGACTATGGCTACACCTTC
TRBJ1-6,TRBV5-1,-,-,18,CASSLEGRDFSYNSPLHF,TGCGCCAGCAGCTTGGAGGGCCGGGATTTCTCCTATAATTCACCCCTCCACTTT
TRBJ2-1,TRBV6-5,-,-,14,CASSLSPRYNEQFF,TGTGCCAGCAGCTTGAGTCCCCGTTACAATGAGCAGTTCTTC
TRBJ2-3,TRBV5-1,once,-,14,CASSLGGASDTQYF,TGCGCCAGCAGCTTGGGCGGGGCGTCAGATACGCAGTATTTT
TRBJ2-7,TRBV7-9,-,-,13,CASSFITAYEQYF,TGTGCCAGCAGCTTTATTACTGCCTACGAGCAGTACTTC
TRBJ2-7,TRBV6-4,-,TRBD1,14,CASSEGTGGYEQYF,TGTGCCAGCAGTGAAGGGACAGGGGGATACGAGCAGTACTTC
TRBJ2-7,TRBV5-4,-,TRBD1,14,CASSPPGQPYEQYF,TGTGCCAGCAGCCCTCCGGGACAGCCCTACGAGCAGTACTTC
TRBJ2-7,TRBV15,-,-,16,CATSGPTVRSIYEQYF,TGTGCCACCAGCGGTCCTACTGTCCGCTCGATCTACGAGCAGTACTTC